A single sample is the source of the 27 T cell receptor beta chains below, sequenced in a study of T cell responses to AZD1222 COVID-19 vaccine. Sequencing used immunoSEQ multiplex PCR; TCRdb keeps in-frame clones, though not all of them. The data contain more than 65,000 clones, approximately 82% of them singletons. Sequencing used peripheral blood, obtained on day 0 of AZD1222 vaccination. The receptor source for this set is an adult in good health.

This clone was seen just once. V is TRBV10-3 and J is TRBJ1-5; D is unclear. This CDR3 spans 13 amino acids. Trimming removed 7 bases from V and 6 bases from J, with 13 bases in between. Looked up from germline, CDR1 is ENHRY and CDR2 is SYGVKD. For the CDR3, the DNA is TGTGCCATCATGGAGCGGAGCGGTCAGCCCCAGCATTTT. As protein: CAIMERSGQPQHF.

This clone has at least ten counts. The CDR3 is CASSQGGGGGYTF. The DNA for the CDR3 is TGTGCCAGCAGCCAAGGGGGAGGGGGAGGCTACACCTTC. J is TRBJ1-2 and V is TRBV3-1 (or the pseudogene TRBV3-2), with D tentatively TRBD1 (6 bases). CDR3 size: 13 residues. The V end was cut by 1 base, the J end by 8 bases, with 11 bases between. Germline CDR1 reads LGHDT; CDR2 reads YNNKEL (reference sequence).

The chain joins TRBV13 to TRBJ2-3; the match to TRBD2 covers 8 bases. The CDR3 is 16 amino acids. Germline V gives CDR1 PRHDT, CDR2 FYEKMQ (reference sequence). The junction had 15 bases not matched to a gene; V was cut back by 5 bases and J by 8 bases. CDR3 DNA sequence: TGTGCCAGCAGCCACCGTCCAGCGGGAGCTCTAGGTACGCAGTATTTT. Protein: CASSHRPAGALGTQYF.

This clone was picked up one time. The CDR3 coding sequence is TGTGCCAGCAGCCCGGGACTAGCGGGAAGAGAGACCCAGTACTTC. This codes for CASSPGLAGRETQYF. The chain uses TRBV5-6 and TRBJ2-5; 13 bases fit TRBD2. V lost 4 bases to trimming and J lost 4 bases; unmatched junction nucleotides: 4. CDR1 and CDR2 from the germline V gene are SGHDT and YYEEEE. CDR3 length: 15 amino acids.

The rearrangement joins TRBV28 to TRBJ1-4; unclear D gene. The ends were cut back, 7 bases at V and 0 bases at J, with 6 bases in the middle. This CDR3 contains 13 residues. Per germline, CDR1 MDHEN and CDR2 SYDVKM. The CDR3 sequence: CASTRTTNEKLFF. Written as DNA, the CDR3 is TGTGCCAGCACCCGGACAACTAATGAAAAACTGTTTTTT.

The chain combines TRBV5-1 with TRBJ1-1, with 7 positions matching TRBD1. CDR3 length equals 15 residues. Germline V gene data show CDR1 as SGHRS and CDR2 as YFSETQ. V was pared by 4 bases and J by 2 bases, with 8 bases of the junction left unmatched. The CDR3 DNA follows: TGCGCCAGCAGCATGGGGGACAGAGACAACACTGAAGCTTTCTTT. Amino acid sequence: CASSMGDRDNTEAFF. The whole variable domain, filled in from reference TRBV5-1 and TRBJ1-1, reads KAGVTQTPRYLIKTRGQQVTLSCSPISGHRSVSWYQQTPGQGLQFLFEYFSETQRNKGNFPGRFSGRQFSNSRSEMNVSTLELGDSALYLCASSMGDRDNTEAFFGQGTRLTVV.

The chain couples TRBV18 to TRBJ2-3, with 9 bases that match TRBD2. Per the germline V gene, CDR1 is KGHSH and CDR2 is LQKENI. The CDR3 runs to 16 residues. After removal of 2 bases from V and 6 bases from J, the junction contained 9 bases not matched to a gene. CDR3 in amino acids: CASSPEAAGGADTQYF. CDR3 in DNA: TGTGCCAGCTCACCAGAGGCGGCGGGAGGGGCCGATACGCAGTATTTT.

The rearrangement links TRBV7-6 to TRBJ2-7; 14 nucleotides align to TRBD2. Germline CDR1 SGHVS, CDR2 FNYEAQ. The CDR3 sequence is 16 residues long. Trimming cost V 5 bases and J 4 bases; bases outside gene matches: 7. The CDR3: CASSPGLAGVIYEQYF. The CDR3 DNA reads TGTGCCAGCAGCCCGGGACTAGCGGGAGTTATATACGAGCAGTACTTC.

The V and J genes are TRBV29-1 and TRBJ2-1; maybe TRBD1 (5 bases). Trimming cost V 5 bases and J 15 bases, with 20 bases left between them. The CDR3 length is 12 residues. Germline V gene sequence: CDR1 SQVTM, CDR2 ANQGSEA. The DNA of the CDR3 is TGCAGCGTTTCACAAGGGGCGCTTAGTCGGTTCTTC. As protein: CSVSQGALSRFF.

The gene calls are TRBV7-9 and TRBJ2-1, with D tentatively TRBD1 (6 bases). Trimming stripped 5 bases from V and 3 bases from J, with 11 bases between. Per germline, CDR1 SEHNR and CDR2 FQNEAQ (reference sequence). This CDR3 is 14 amino acids long. The CDR3 reads CASSPRTDYNEQFF. DNA of the CDR3: TGTGCCAGCAGCCCTAGGACAGACTACAATGAGCAGTTCTTC.

The chain employs TRBV11-1 and TRBJ2-7; 15 bases are shared with TRBD2. The germline CDR1 and CDR2 sequences are SGHAT and FQDESV (reference sequence). The CDR3 sequence is 16 residues long. Germline trimming cut 4 bases from V and 5 bases from J; bases unmatched to any gene: 6. In nucleotides, the CDR3 is TGTGCCAGCAGCTCGGTTGGGACTAGCGGGAGGAACGAGCAGTACTTC. Residues: CASSSVGTSGRNEQYF.

The count of this clone is one. The chain recombines TRBV2 with TRBJ2-5; TRBD2 agrees at 10 bases. The J segment lost 1 base and the V segment lost 6 bases, leaving 2 bases of the junction unmatched. Per the germline V gene, CDR1 is SNHLY and CDR2 is FYNNEI. The CDR3 spans 14 residues. The CDR3: CASRLAGLQETQYF. CDR3 sequence (DNA): TGTGCCAGCAGACTAGCGGGACTCCAAGAGACCCAGTACTTC. The variable domain in full, with the rest retrieved from reference TRBV2 and TRBJ2-5, is EPEVTQTPSHQVTQMGQEVILRCVPISNHLYFYWYRQILGQKVEFLVSFYNNEISEKSEIFDDQFSVERPDGSNFTLKIRSTKLEDSAMYFCASRLAGLQETQYFGPGTRLLVL.

This rearrangement joins TRBV14 to TRBJ2-3, with D unclear. Trimming took 4 bases from V and 12 from J, leaving 17 bases between them. The CDR3 loop spans 13 amino acids. Germline CDR1 reads SGHDN; CDR2 reads FVKESK. The CDR3 nucleotides read TGTGCCAGCAGCCCAAGACGCCTTAGTCGCCAGTATTTT. This encodes CASSPRRLSRQYF.

This clone has only a few counts. The gene calls are TRBV9 and TRBJ2-6, with a tentative D call TRBD1 (6 bases). CDR1 and CDR2 (germline): SGDLS, YYNGEE. V shed 2 bases and J shed 0 bases, with 9 bases lying between them. CDR3 size: 16 residues. The CDR3 DNA reads as TGTGCCAGCAGCGTGGACAGCAGCTCTGGGGCCAACGTCCTGACTTTC. Residues: CASSVDSSSGANVLTF.

This chain joins TRBV27 and TRBJ2-7; D call uncertain. The V gene lost 1 base and the J gene lost 1 base, with 5 bases spanning the gap. CDR1 and CDR2 from the germline V gene are MNHEY and SMNVEV (reference sequence). This CDR3 has 13 amino acids. For the CDR3, the DNA is TGTGCCAGCAGTTTATACAGTTCCTACGAGCAGTACTTC. Encoded protein: CASSLYSSYEQYF.

The V and J genes are TRBV9 and TRBJ2-3; D gene uncertain. Trimming left V 0 bases short and J 6 bases short, with 17 bases between. Germline V gene sequence: CDR1 SGDLS, CDR2 YYNGEE. CDR3 length equals 16 residues. The CDR3 sequence is CASSVGPIRVMDTQYF. CDR3 in DNA: TGTGCCAGCAGCGTAGGCCCTATTAGGGTGATGGATACGCAGTATTTT. Full variable domain (outside the CDR3, taken from reference TRBV9 and TRBJ2-3): DSGVTQTPKHLITATGQRVTLRCSPRSGDLSVYWYQQSLDQGLQFLIQYYNGEERAKGNILERFSAQQFPDLHSELNLSSLELGDSALYFCASSVGPIRVMDTQYFGPGTRLTVL.

J is TRBJ2-1 and V is TRBV2; no firm D call. V dropped 5 bases and J dropped 1 base, with 9 bases sitting between them. Germline V gives CDR1 SNHLY, CDR2 FYNNEI. The CDR3 is 14 amino acids. The CDR3 nucleotides are TGTGCCAGCAGTCCTAGTTATTCCTACAATGAGCAGTTCTTC. Translating gives CASSPSYSYNEQFF.

This clone was observed a handful of times. The chain carries TRBV7-9 and TRBJ2-2; TRBD1 aligns across 8 bases. CDR1 and CDR2 (germline): SEHNR, FQNEAQ (reference sequence). The CDR3 has 14 amino acids. Trimming at V came to 10 bases and at J to 5 bases, leaving 9 bases not matched to a gene. The CDR3 nucleotides read TGTGCCACTCCGACAGGGGTGAGGACCGGGGAGCTGTTTTTT. It codes for CATPTGVRTGELFF.

This clone has only a few counts. J is TRBJ1-2 and V is TRBV6-2 or TRBV6-3, with 7 positions matching TRBD1. The germline V gene has CDR1 MNHEY and CDR2 SVGEGT. The length of the CDR3 is 17 residues. V lost 2 bases, J lost 6 bases, and 15 bases stayed unmatched. CDR3 sequence reads: CASSYRGHRHSLDGYTF. The CDR3 nucleotides are TGTGCCAGCAGTTACAGGGGGCATCGGCATTCACTGGATGGCTACACCTTC.

The DNA of the CDR3 is TGTGCCAGCAGCTTATTTGTAGGGCCGAGAGGTGGCTACACCTTC. This sequence encodes CASSLFVGPRGGYTF. The chain employs TRBV7-9 and TRBJ1-2; D gene uncertain. Germline CDR1 is SEHNR and CDR2 is FQNEAQ (reference sequence). The germline V and J ends were trimmed by 2 bases and 7 bases, with 17 bases remaining between them. This CDR3 has 15 residues.

This clone was seen a handful of times. CDR3 in amino acids: CAWAKRRVNYGYTF. Here the CDR3 DNA reads TGTGCCTGGGCCAAACGAAGGGTTAACTATGGCTACACCTTC. The chain couples TRBV30 to TRBJ1-2; D ambiguous. Germline V lookup: CDR1 GTSNPN, CDR2 SVGIG (reference sequence). The CDR3 is made up of 14 amino acids. V lost 5 bases to trimming and J lost 1 base, with 14 bases between them.

The chain couples TRBV7-9 to TRBJ1-5; TRBD1 might be the D (5 bases). The ends were cut back, 0 bases at V and 2 bases at J, with 8 bases in the middle. The germline CDR1 and CDR2 sequences are SEHNR and FQNEAQ (reference sequence). The CDR3 extends over 15 amino acids. The CDR3 DNA reads TGTGCCAGCAGCTTAGCGCAGGGACGCAATCAGCCCCAGCATTTT. As protein: CASSLAQGRNQPQHF.

The chain combines TRBV6-1 with TRBJ2-7, with 12 bases that match TRBD2. V dropped 1 base and J dropped 3; count of bases not matched to a gene: 10. This CDR3 has 18 amino acids. Germline CDR1 is MNHNS and CDR2 is SASEGT. The CDR3, as DNA: TGTGCCAGCAGTGAAGACCTGCCGGGACTAGCGGGCCTCTACGAGCAGTACTTC. Amino acid sequence: CASSEDLPGLAGLYEQYF.

This clone has more than one count but fewer than ten. The CDR3 is CASSLSREAKNIQYF. In DNA form, the CDR3 reads TGTGCCAGCAGTTTATCACGAGAGGCCAAAAACATTCAGTACTTC. The J gene is TRBJ2-4, the V gene TRBV28; D is uncertain. The V gene's germline CDR1 is MDHEN and CDR2 SYDVKM. V lost 1 base to trimming and J lost 1 base, with 8 bases between them. This CDR3 is 15 amino acids long.

The chain combines TRBV6-5 with TRBJ1-6; a weak D match, TRBD1 (6 bases). This CDR3 contains 15 residues. V was clipped by 5 bases and J by 8 bases, with 16 bases between them. Germline V CDR1 and CDR2: MNHEY, SVGAGI. The CDR3 nucleotides read TGTGCCAGCAGTCTAAACAGGGTCAGGGATTCACCCCTCCACTTT. It is translated as CASSLNRVRDSPLHF.

The gene calls are TRBV27 and TRBJ2-1; TRBD2 matches 12 bases. The V gene end was trimmed by 1 base and the J gene end by 0 bases; junction bases not matched to a gene: 4. CDR1 and CDR2 (germline): MNHEY, SMNVEV (reference sequence). The CDR3 has 18 residues. The chain's CDR3 is CASSLLGLAGTSYNEQFF. CDR3 DNA sequence: TGTGCCAGCAGTTTATTGGGACTAGCGGGCACCTCCTACAATGAGCAGTTCTTC.

This chain uses TRBV29-1 with TRBJ2-5, with TRBD2 matching over 10 bases. After removal of 0 bases from V and 5 bases from J, the junction contained 9 bases not matched to a gene. The CDR3 sequence is 16 residues long. Germline V lookup: CDR1 SQVTM, CDR2 ANQGSEA. DNA for the CDR3: TGCAGCGTTGAAGATCCCCTAGCGGGAGTGAAGGAGACCCAGTACTTC. Amino acids: CSVEDPLAGVKETQYF.